This TCR beta chain is drawn from a study of T cell responses to AZD1222 COVID-19 vaccine (dated by TCRdb to about 2021). In terms of the full investigation: AZD1222 recipients given second doses at about 4 weeks or at about 12 weeks were pooled, since spike-specific TCR depth and breadth were not found to differ between the two schedules. TCR sequencing covered some 240 trial participants: 200 to 220 given two doses of AZD1222 and 26 given two doses of MenACWY control vaccine. Trial participants were enrolled by age into subgroups of 18-55, 56-69 and 70-plus years, and about 150, 27 and 61 TCR-sequenced participants, respectively, were included in these subgroups. What the work shows at the level of the full study, not this receptor alone: CD4 TCRs associated with the vaccine covered the entire spike protein, and the dominant responses were in regions 160-218 and 743-854. No day 14 peak-response samples were available, so repertoires were characterized only after the peak T cell response. After two AZD1222 doses, spike-specific TCR breadth and depth were significantly higher than at day 0 and than in MenACWY recipients. Most participants were white British and females outnumbered males, and the authors suggested that clonal diversity may have been underestimated. Conclusions about previously exposed vaccinees are limited because only six or seven AZD1222 recipients were SARS-CoV-2 seropositive at baseline. Reportedly, almost half of the unique spike-specific TCRs recognized epitopes lying outside the regions that are mutated in the B.1.351 and B.1.1.7 variants. The 56-69-year group was small, and its depth increase did not reach significance, likely because of low power.

The CDR3 regions of human TCRbeta chains were subjected to immunosequencing. As for the authors' bioinformatics: Repertoire TCRs were matched against a reference library of SARS-CoV-2-specific TCRs generated with the MIRA antigen-specificity platform. Breadth was defined as the fraction of unique TCRs that were SARS-CoV-2-associated. Depth was defined as the fraction of total T cells that were SARS-CoV-2-associated. Using the MIRA data, every spike-specific TCR was mapped to the spike region that the TCR reacted to and assigned to either a CD4 or a CD8 class. Log10-transformed breadth and depth values were compared by one-way ANOVA with Sidak's multiple comparisons tests. Not all clones reach the TCRdb copy of this immuneACCESS table, which keeps in-frame sequences only. Checked studies attribute under half of the gap to unresolved V genes and leave the rest unexplained. That table gives V, J and clone size, and the DNA gave D and trimming. The sample has 95,000 to 150,000 clones on record, approximately 84% of them singletons. The ten biggest clones cover approximately 9.3% of the sample.

In regard to this clone: It lacks a known antigen. No quality values exist for individual bases; no much larger clone is one base distant.

In the paper's terms, the time point label means: baseline before first vaccination. Vaccinee samples were obtained from the UK trials COV001 and COV002, which included a single-blind randomized controlled phase 2/3 trial of AZD1222 (ChAdOx1 nCoV-19) in healthy adults. For TCRbeta chain sequencing, PBMC samples from trial participants were taken at day 0 and at day 28 after the second dose. The CDR3 measures 14 amino acids from cysteine to phenylalanine. Just CDR3 DNA is preserved here, 42 bases in frame from base 1. For CDR1 and CDR2, the germline V gene (reference sequence) lists LNHDA and SQIVND. Relative to germline, V is missing 10 bases and J is missing 6 bases, with 9 bases of the junction outside any gene match.

The chain was built from TRBV19 and TRBJ1-4, with TRBD1 identical over 9 junction bases. The sequence was collected from an adult in good health. This specimen was peripheral blood, taken on day 0 of AZD1222 vaccination. CDR3 reads: CATQDRGGHEKLFF. The DNA sequence is as follows: TGTGCCACACAGGACAGGGGTGGGCATGAAAAACTGTTTTTT.